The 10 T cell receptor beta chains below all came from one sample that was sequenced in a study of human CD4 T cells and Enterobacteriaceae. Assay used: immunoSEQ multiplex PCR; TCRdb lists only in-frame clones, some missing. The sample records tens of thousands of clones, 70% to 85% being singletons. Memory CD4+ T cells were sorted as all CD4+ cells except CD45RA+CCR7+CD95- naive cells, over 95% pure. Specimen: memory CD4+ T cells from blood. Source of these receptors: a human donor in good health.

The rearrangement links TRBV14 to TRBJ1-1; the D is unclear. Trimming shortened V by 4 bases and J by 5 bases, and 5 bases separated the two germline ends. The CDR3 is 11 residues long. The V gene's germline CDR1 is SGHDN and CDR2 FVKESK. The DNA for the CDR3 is TGTGCCAGCAGCCTCAGTACTGAAGCTTTCTTT. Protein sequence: CASSLSTEAFF.

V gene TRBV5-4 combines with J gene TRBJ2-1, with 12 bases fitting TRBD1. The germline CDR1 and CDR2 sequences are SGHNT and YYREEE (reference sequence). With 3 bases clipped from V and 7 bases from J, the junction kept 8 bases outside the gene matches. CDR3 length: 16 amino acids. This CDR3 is CASSWGDRGLSNEQFF. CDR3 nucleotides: TGTGCCAGCAGCTGGGGGGACAGGGGGCTGTCAAATGAGCAGTTCTTC.

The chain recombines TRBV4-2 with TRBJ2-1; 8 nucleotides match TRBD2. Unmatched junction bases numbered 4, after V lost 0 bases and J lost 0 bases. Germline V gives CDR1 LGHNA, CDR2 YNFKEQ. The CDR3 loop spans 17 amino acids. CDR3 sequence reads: CASSQDRGGSSYNEQFF. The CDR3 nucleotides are TGTGCCAGCAGCCAAGATCGGGGGGGAAGCTCCTACAATGAGCAGTTCTTC.

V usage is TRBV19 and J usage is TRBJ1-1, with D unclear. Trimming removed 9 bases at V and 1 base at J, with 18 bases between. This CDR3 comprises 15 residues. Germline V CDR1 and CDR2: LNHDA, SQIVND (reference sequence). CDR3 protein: CASRNTEAGNTEAFF. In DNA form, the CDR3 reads TGTGCCAGCCGTAATACGGAGGCAGGGAACACTGAAGCTTTCTTT. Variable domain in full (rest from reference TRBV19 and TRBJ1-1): DGGITQSPKYLFRKEGQNVTLSCEQNLNHDAMYWYRQDPGQGLRLIYYSQIVNDFQKGDIAEGYSVSREKKESFPLTVTSAQKNPTAFYLCASRNTEAGNTEAFFGQGTRLTVV.

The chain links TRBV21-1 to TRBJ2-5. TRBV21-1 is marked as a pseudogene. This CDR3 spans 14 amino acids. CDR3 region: CASSKWDHQETQYF. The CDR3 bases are TGTGCCAGCAGCAAATGGGACCACCAAGAGACCCAGTACTTC.

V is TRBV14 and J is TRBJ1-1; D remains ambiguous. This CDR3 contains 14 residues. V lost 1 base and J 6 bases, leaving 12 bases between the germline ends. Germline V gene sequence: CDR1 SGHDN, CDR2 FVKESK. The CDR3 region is CASSQVYGSAEAFF. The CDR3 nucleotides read TGTGCCAGCAGCCAAGTCTACGGCAGCGCTGAAGCTTTCTTT.

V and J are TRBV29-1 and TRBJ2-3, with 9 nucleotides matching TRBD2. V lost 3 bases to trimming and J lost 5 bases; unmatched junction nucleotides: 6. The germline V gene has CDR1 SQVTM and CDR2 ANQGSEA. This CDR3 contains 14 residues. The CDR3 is CSVDSGSKGDTQYF. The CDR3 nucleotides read TGCAGCGTTGATAGCGGGAGTAAAGGAGATACGCAGTATTTT.

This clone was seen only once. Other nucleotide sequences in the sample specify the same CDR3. As DNA, the CDR3 is TGCGCCAGCAGCTCCGGGACAGGGGATTACGAGCAGTACTTC. Protein: CASSSGTGDYEQYF. The rearrangement links TRBV5-1 to TRBJ2-7, with TRBD1 identical over 10 bases. With V trimmed by 3 bases and J by 4 bases, 4 bases remained unmatched. The CDR3 loop spans 14 amino acids. Germline values: CDR1 SGHRS, CDR2 YFSETQ.

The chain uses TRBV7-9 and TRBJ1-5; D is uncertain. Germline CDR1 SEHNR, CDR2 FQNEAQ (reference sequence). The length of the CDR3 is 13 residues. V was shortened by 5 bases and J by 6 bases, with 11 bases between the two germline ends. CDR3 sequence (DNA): TGTGCCAGCAGCCCGAATCAGGTTCAGCCCCAGCATTTT. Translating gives CASSPNQVQPQHF.

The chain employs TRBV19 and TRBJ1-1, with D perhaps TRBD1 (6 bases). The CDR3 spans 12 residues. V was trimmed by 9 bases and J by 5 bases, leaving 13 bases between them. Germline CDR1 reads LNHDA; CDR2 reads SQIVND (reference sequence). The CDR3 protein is CASGLRGTEAFF. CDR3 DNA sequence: TGTGCCAGCGGGCTGAGGGGGACTGAAGCTTTCTTT.